The present T cell receptor (beta chain) was sequenced within a study of blood T cell repertoires in COVID-19. Across the whole study: T cells, B-cell-depleted T cells, or PBMCs supplied cDNA or gDNA.

In the original workflow: Nucleated cell number was recorded as an estimate derived from reference gene primer amplification. Generated by immunoSEQ multiplex PCR, the TCRdb table keeps only in-frame clones and is missing some. The V and J calls and clone size come from that table; D and trimming were worked out from the DNA. Among 110,000 to 150,000 clones listed, roughly 89% were seen once. This CDR3 is built from 14 residues. Germline CDR1 SGHTA, CDR2 FQGNSA. V lost 7 bases, J lost 5 bases, and 14 bases lay in between. Clinical histories supplied by participants themselves formed the basis of cohort assignment. Recovery among Cohort 3 donors was established by two negative PCRs, clearance, or symptom resolution.

The sequence was collected from a man aged 50-60 years who had recovered from COVID-19. This chain joins TRBV7-2 and TRBJ2-2; tentatively, D is TRBD1 (5 bases). Sequencing was done on a sample of PBMCs or T cells enriched from blood (not recorded which). CDR3 region: CASNKGIWTGELFF. DNA of the CDR3: TGTGCCAGCAACAAGGGGATTTGGACCGGGGAGCTGTTTTTT.